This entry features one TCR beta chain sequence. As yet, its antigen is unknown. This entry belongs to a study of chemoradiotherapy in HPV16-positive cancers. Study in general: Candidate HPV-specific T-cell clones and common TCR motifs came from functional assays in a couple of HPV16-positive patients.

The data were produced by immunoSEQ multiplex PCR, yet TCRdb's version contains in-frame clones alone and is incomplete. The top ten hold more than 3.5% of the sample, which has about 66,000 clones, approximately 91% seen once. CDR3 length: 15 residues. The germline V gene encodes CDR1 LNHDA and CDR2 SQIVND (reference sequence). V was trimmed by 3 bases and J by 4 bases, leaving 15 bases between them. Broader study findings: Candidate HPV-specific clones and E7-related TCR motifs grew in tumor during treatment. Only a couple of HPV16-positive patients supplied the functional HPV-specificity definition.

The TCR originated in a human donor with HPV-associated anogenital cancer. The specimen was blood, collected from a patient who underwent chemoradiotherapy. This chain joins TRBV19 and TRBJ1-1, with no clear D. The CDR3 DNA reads TGTGCCAGTAGTATTGCATGGGAAGCGGGCACTGAAGCTTTCTTT. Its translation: CASSIAWEAGTEAFF.